This record looks at one TCR beta chain sequence and its context. V lost 0 bases, J lost 5 bases, and 8 bases lay in between. The CDR3 spans 13 residues. Germline V CDR1 and CDR2: SGHRS, YFSETQ. This table comes from immunoSEQ multiplex PCR, and its TCRdb copy is limited to in-frame clones, with some not included. The sample contains over 200,000 clones, around 85% of which appear only once. The sample originates from a study of blood T cell repertoires in COVID-19. Study in general: COVID-19 samples collected from the United States, Italy and Spain covered acute and convalescent phases.

V usage is TRBV5-1 and J usage is TRBJ2-5, with D tentatively TRBD1 (5 bases). The clonotype originates from a human donor in a cohort sampled during active COVID-19. Sequenced sample: peripheral blood. The CDR3 sequence is CASSLAGLETQYF. For the CDR3, the DNA is TGCGCCAGCAGCTTGGCAGGGTTGGAGACCCAGTACTTC. Supplemented by reference TRBV5-1 and TRBJ2-5, the full variable domain reads KAGVTQTPRYLIKTRGQQVTLSCSPISGHRSVSWYQQTPGQGLQFLFEYFSETQRNKGNFPGRFSGRQFSNSRSEMNVSTLELGDSALYLCASSLAGLETQYFGPGTRLLVL.